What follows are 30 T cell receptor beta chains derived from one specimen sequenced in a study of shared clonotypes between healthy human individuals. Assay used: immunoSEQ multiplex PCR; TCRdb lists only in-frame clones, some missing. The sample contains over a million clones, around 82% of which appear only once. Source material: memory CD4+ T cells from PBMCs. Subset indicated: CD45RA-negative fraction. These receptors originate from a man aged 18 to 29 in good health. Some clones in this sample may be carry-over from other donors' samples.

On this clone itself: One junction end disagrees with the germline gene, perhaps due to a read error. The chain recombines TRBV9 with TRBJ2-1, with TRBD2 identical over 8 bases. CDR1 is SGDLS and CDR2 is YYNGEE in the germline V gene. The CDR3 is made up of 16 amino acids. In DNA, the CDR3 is TGTGCCAGCACCCCTACTAGCGGAACCGTCCACAATGTGCAGTTCTTC. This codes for CASTPTSGTVHNVQFF.

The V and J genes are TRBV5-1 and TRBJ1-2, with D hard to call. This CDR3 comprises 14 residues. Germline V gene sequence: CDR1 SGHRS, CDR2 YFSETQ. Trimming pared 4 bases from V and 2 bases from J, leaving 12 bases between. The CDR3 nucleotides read TGCGCCAGCAGCCCCACCGGTGAAAACTATGGCTACACCTTC. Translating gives CASSPTGENYGYTF.

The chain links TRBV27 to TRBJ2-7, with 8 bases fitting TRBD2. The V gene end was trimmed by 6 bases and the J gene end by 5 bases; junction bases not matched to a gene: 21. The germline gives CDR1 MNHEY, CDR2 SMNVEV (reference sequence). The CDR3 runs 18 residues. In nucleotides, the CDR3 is TGTGCCAGCAGGCCCTTAGCGGGGTGGGGGGTCGGAGAGGACGAGCAGTACTTC. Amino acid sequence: CASRPLAGWGVGEDEQYF.

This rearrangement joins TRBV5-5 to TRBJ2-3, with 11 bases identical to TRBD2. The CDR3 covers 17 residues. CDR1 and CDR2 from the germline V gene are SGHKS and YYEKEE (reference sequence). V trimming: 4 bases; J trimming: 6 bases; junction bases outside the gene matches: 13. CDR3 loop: CASSPRLAGYGLDTQYF. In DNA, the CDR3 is TGTGCCAGCAGCCCTAGACTAGCGGGGTATGGGTTGGATACGCAGTATTTT. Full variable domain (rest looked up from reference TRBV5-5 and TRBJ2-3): DAGVTQSPTHLIKTRGQQVTLRCSPISGHKSVSWYQQVLGQGPQFIFQYYEKEERGRGNFPDRFSARQFPNYSSELNVNALLLGDSALYLCASSPRLAGYGLDTQYFGPGTRLTVL.

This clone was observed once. The DNA of the CDR3 is TGTGCCAGCAGCCAAGACGTTTATCAGCCCCAGCATTTT. This sequence encodes CASSQDVYQPQHF. This chain joins TRBV4-2 and TRBJ1-5; D remains ambiguous. Germline V gene lookup returns CDR1 LGHNA and CDR2 YNFKEQ. The V end lost 0 bases, the J end lost 5 bases, and 5 bases lay between the germline ends. The CDR3 runs 13 residues.

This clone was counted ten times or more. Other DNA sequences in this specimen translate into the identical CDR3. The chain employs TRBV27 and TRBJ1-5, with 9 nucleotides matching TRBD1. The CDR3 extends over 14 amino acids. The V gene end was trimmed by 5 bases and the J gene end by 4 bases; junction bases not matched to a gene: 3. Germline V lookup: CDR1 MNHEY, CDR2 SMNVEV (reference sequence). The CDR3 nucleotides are TGTGCCAGCAGTCCCGGGACAGGGAATCAGCCCCAGCATTTT. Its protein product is CASSPGTGNQPQHF.

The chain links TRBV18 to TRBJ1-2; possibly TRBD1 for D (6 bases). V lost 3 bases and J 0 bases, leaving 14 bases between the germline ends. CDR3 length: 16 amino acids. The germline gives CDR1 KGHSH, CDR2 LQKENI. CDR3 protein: CASSPTDSLANYGYTF. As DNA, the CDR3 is TGTGCCAGCTCACCTACGGACAGCCTCGCTAACTATGGCTACACCTTC.

In DNA form, the CDR3 reads TGTGCCACCAGCAGAGATAAGTCAGACTTCTCCTACGAGCAGTACTTC. It encodes CATSRDKSDFSYEQYF. The rearrangement uses TRBV15 and TRBJ2-7; D gene ambiguous. The CDR3 has 16 residues. Trimming cost V 0 bases and J 0 bases, with 12 bases left between them. Germline assignment: CDR1 LNHNV and CDR2 YYDKDF (reference sequence).

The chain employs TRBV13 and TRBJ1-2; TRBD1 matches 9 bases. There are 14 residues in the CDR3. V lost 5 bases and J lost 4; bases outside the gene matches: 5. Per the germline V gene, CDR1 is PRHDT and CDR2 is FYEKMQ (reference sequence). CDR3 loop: CASSPGQGVYGYTF. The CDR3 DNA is TGTGCCAGCAGCCCGGGACAGGGCGTCTATGGCTACACCTTC.

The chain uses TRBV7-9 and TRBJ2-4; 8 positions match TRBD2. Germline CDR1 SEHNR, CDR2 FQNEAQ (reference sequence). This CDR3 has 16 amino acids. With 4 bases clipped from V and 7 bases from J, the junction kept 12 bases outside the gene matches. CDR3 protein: CASSSRTSFSFNIQYF. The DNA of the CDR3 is TGTGCCAGCAGCTCCCGGACTAGCTTTAGCTTCAACATTCAGTACTTC.

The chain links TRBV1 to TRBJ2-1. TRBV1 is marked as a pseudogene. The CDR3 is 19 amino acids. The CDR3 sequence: CTSSHISGSETDSYNEQFF. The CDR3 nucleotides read TGCACCAGCAGCCACATAAGTGGTTCCGAGACCGACTCCTACAATGAGCAGTTCTTC.

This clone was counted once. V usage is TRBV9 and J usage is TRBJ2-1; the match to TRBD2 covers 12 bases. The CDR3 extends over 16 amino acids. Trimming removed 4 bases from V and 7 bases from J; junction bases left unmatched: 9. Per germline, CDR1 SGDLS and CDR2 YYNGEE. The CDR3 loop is CASSPPLLAGGNEQFF. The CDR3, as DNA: TGTGCCAGCAGCCCACCTCTCCTAGCGGGAGGGAATGAGCAGTTCTTC. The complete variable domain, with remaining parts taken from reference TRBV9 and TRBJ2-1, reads DSGVTQTPKHLITATGQRVTLRCSPRSGDLSVYWYQQSLDQGLQFLIQYYNGEERAKGNILERFSAQQFPDLHSELNLSSLELGDSALYFCASSPPLLAGGNEQFFGPGTRLTVL.

CDR3 nucleotide sequence: TGTGCCAGCAGCCCTCATGGGGTGGAGAACACCGGGGAGCTGTTTTTT. It yields the protein CASSPHGVENTGELFF. This chain uses TRBV7-3 with TRBJ2-2; D gene ambiguous. The CDR3 length is 16 residues. Germline V lookup: CDR1 SGHTA, CDR2 FQGTGA. V shed 5 bases and J shed 1 base, with 14 bases lying between them.

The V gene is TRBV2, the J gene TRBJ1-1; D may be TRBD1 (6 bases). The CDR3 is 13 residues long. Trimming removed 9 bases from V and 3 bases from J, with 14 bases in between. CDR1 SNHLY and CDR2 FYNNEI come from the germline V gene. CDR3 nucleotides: TGTGCCAGGGGGGCTGGGGCCTACACTGAAGCTTTCTTT. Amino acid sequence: CARGAGAYTEAFF.

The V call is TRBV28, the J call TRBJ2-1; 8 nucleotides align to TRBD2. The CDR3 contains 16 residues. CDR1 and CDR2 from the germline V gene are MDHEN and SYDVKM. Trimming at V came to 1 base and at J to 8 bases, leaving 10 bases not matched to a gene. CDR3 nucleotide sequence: TGTGCCAGCAGTTTATTTCCCGGGAGGGTCGGCGATGAGCAGTTCTTC. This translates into CASSLFPGRVGDEQFF.

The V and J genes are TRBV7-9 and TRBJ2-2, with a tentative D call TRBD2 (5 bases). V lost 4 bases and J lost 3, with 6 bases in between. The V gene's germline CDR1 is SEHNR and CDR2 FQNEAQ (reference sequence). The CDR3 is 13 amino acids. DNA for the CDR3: TGTGCCAGCAGCTCGAGGGACACCGGGGAGCTGTTTTTT. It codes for CASSSRDTGELFF.

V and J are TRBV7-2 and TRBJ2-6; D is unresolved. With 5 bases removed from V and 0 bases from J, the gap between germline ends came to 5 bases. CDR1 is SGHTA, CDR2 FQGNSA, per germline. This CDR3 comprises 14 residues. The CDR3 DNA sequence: TGTGCCAGCAGCCAGTACTCTGGGGCCAACGTCCTGACTTTC. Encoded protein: CASSQYSGANVLTF.

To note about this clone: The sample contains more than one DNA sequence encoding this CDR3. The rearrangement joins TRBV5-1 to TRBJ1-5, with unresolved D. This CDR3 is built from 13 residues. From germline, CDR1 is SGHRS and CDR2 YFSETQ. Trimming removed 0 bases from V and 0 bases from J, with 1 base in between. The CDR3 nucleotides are TGCGCCAGCAGCTTGGTTAGCAATCAGCCCCAGCATTTT. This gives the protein CASSLVSNQPQHF.

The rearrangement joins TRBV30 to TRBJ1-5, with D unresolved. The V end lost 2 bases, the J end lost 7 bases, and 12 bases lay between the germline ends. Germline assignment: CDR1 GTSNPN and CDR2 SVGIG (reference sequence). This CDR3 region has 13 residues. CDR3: CAWSKGYWQPQHF. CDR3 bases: TGTGCCTGGAGTAAAGGTTATTGGCAGCCCCAGCATTTT.

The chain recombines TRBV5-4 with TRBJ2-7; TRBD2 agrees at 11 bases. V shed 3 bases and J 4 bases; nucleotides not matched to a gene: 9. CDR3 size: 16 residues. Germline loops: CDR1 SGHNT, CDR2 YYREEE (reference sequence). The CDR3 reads CASSSILAGESYEQYF. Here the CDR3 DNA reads TGTGCCAGCAGCTCTATACTAGCGGGAGAGTCATACGAGCAGTACTTC.

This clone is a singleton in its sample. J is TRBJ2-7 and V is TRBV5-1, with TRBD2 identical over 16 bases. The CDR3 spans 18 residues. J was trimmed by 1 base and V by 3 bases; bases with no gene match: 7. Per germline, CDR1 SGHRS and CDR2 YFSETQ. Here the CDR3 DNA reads TGCGCCAGCAGCTGGGGGACTAGCGGGAGGGGAGGATCCTACGAGCAGTACTTC. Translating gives CASSWGTSGRGGSYEQYF.

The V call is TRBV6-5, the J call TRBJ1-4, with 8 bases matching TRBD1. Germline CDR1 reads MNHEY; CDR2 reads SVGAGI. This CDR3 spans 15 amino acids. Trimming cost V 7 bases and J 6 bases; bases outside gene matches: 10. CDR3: CASKRQGAGDEKLFF. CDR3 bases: TGTGCCAGCAAGAGGCAGGGGGCAGGTGATGAAAAACTGTTTTTT.

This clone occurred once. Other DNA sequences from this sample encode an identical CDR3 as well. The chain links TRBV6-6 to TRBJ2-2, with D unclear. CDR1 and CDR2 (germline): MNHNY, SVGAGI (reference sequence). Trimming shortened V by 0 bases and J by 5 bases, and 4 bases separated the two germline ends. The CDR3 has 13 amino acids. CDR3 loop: CASSYSLTGELFF. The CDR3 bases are TGTGCCAGCAGTTACTCGCTGACCGGGGAGCTGTTTTTT.

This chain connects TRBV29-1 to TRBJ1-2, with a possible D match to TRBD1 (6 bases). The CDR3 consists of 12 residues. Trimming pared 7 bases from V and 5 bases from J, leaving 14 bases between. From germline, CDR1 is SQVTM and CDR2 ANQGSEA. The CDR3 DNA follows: TGCAGCGCCAGGGGTAACCCTTATGGCTACACCTTC. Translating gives CSARGNPYGYTF.

CDR3 loop: CASSAAGTSGPLGETQYF. CDR3 sequence (DNA): TGTGCCAGCAGCGCGGCCGGGACTAGCGGGCCTCTGGGGGAGACCCAGTACTTC. The gene calls are TRBV9 and TRBJ2-5; the match to TRBD2 covers 12 bases. CDR1 is SGDLS, CDR2 YYNGEE, per germline. V lost 3 bases to trimming and J lost 5 bases; unmatched junction nucleotides: 14. The CDR3 loop spans 18 amino acids. The whole variable domain, filled in from reference TRBV9 and TRBJ2-5, reads DSGVTQTPKHLITATGQRVTLRCSPRSGDLSVYWYQQSLDQGLQFLIQYYNGEERAKGNILERFSAQQFPDLHSELNLSSLELGDSALYFCASSAAGTSGPLGETQYFGPGTRLLVL.

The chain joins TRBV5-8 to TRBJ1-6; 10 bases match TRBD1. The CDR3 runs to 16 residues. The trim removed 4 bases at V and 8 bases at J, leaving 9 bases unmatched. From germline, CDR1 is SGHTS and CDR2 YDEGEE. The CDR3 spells CASSARDRGSDSPLHF. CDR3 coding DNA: TGTGCCAGCAGCGCCCGGGACAGGGGTTCGGATTCACCCCTCCACTTT.

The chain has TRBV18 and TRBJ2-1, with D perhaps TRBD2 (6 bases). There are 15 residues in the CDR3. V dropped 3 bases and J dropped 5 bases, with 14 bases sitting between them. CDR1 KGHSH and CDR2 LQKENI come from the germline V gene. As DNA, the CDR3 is TGTGCCAGCTCACCTAGTAGCGGAGCTAACAATGAGCAGTTCTTC. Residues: CASSPSSGANNEQFF.

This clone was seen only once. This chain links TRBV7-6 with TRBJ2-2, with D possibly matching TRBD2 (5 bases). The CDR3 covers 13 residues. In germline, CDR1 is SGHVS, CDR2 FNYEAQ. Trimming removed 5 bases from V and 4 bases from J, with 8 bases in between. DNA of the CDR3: TGTGCCAGCAGCCGGACTGCCACCGGGGAGCTGTTTTTT. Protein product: CASSRTATGELFF. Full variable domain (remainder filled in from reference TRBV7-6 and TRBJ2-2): GAGVSQSPRYKVTKRGQDVALRCDPISGHVSLYWYRQALGQGPEFLTYFNYEAQQDKSGLPNDRFSAERPEGSISTLTIQRTEQRDSAMYRCASSRTATGELFFGEGSRLTVL.

The CDR3: CAGGGRGVYGYTF. Written as DNA, the CDR3 is TGTGCCGGAGGGGGTAGGGGAGTCTATGGCTACACCTTC. The chain joins TRBV7-9 to TRBJ1-2, with D maybe TRBD1 (6 bases). Trimming pared 11 bases from V and 4 bases from J, leaving 17 bases between. The CDR3 length is 13 residues. CDR1 and CDR2 (germline): SEHNR, FQNEAQ (reference sequence).

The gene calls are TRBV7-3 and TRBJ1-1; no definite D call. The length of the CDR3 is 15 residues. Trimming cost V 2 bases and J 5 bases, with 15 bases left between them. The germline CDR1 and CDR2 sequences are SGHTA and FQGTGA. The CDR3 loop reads CASSLGGKGGTEAFF. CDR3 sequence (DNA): TGTGCCAGCAGCTTAGGAGGGAAGGGAGGAACTGAAGCTTTCTTT.